This T cell receptor beta chain stems from a study of shared clonotypes between healthy human individuals. Study-wide results and caveats: Enrolling few donors narrowed the genetic and exposure-history diversity that was represented. A handful of donors showed sharing of approximately 4.7% of naive CD4 clonotypes. Blood was the only sampled material, and tissue repertoires likely differ. Donor clonotype sharing was expected to depend on sequencing depth.

Sequencing was performed with immunoSEQ multiplex PCR; in TCRdb, only in-frame clones are kept and a portion is missing. The sample consists of roughly 2,000,000 clones, about 94% of them appearing once. This clone was found a few times. Its antigen is not identified. As defined, naive CD8 cells were CD45RO-negative and positively selected for CCR7, with terminally differentiated effector memory CD45RA+ cells excluded. The clonotype was recovered from a young man in good health. Sequencing was carried out using naive CD8+ T cells sorted from blood.

In DNA form, the CDR3 reads TGTGCCAGCAGTTTCACCGGGACTGGAGGAGTCAATGAGCAGTTCTTC. Amino acid sequence: CASSFTGTGGVNEQFF. The chain carries TRBV27 and TRBJ2-1, with D perhaps matching TRBD2 (6 bases). The CDR3 contains 16 residues. Germline V lookup: CDR1 MNHEY, CDR2 SMNVEV (reference sequence). Trimming took off 3 bases at V and 6 bases at J, with 18 bases between the two ends.